The TCR beta chain under discussion was sequenced for a study of blood T cells in healthy people across ages. The use of a sample-barcoded 5' primer and a J-beta primer mix characterized a second PCR of roughly 7 to 11 cycles. TCRdb ran MiXCR on the 5' RACE reads and lists one entry per CDR3 protein. The sample contains roughly 860,000 distinct CDR3 sequences, around 62% of which appear only once. A remark on this clonotype: A read error may produce the germline difference seen at one junction end.

The germline V gene encodes CDR1 MNHNS and CDR2 SASEGT. The CDR3 is 14 amino acids. The sequencing input was blood. J is TRBJ2-7 and V is TRBV6-1; 7 positions agree with TRBD1. This TCR was recovered from a man aged 25-40 years in good health. The CDR3 region is CVSTQQGPVNEQYF. CDR3 in DNA: TGTGTCAGCACCCAACAGGGGCCTGTTAACGAGCAGTACTTC.